This entry describes one T cell receptor (beta chain). TCRdb ran MiXCR on the 5' RACE reads and lists one entry per CDR3 protein. The sample includes around 320,000 distinct CDR3 sequences, approximately 19% seen only once; the top ten take roughly 21%. V was shortened by 6 bases and J by 4 bases, with 12 bases between the two germline ends. This CDR3 is built from 14 residues. The sample belongs to a study of T-cell memory formation after mild COVID-19. The TCR was taken from a young man who had mild COVID-19 (a few samples of this study predate the infection). Cell type and time point are not known. The rearrangement uses TRBV12-3 or TRBV12-4 and TRBJ2-2; no clear D. The sequencing sample was made of PBMCs or a T cell subset sorted from them (not recorded which). The CDR3 DNA sequence: TGTGCCAGCAGGAACTTCATGGGCACCGGGGAGCTGTTTTTT. It codes for CASRNFMGTGELFF.